These 11 T cell receptor beta chains were all obtained from the same sample, sequenced in a study of T cells after posttransplantation cyclophosphamide. Sequencing was performed with immunoSEQ multiplex PCR; in TCRdb, only in-frame clones are kept and a portion is missing. Here the sample spans around 23,000 clones, approximately 86% being singletons. Sampled 1 year posttransplant, controls received myeloablative marrow transplants, methotrexate and a calcineurin inhibitor. Source: PBMCs, taken about 360 days after allogeneic stem cell transplant with calcineurin inhibitor and methotrexate. All receptors derive from a female patient aged 30 to 40 who received an allogeneic stem cell transplant from an unrelated donor, was CMV-positive, and had acute and chronic GVHD. Some T cells may be the graft donor's.

The CDR3 bases are TGCGCCAGTATTGCTAGCCCCGGGACAGACCTGGTGGCCCAGTACTTC. The encoded protein is CASIASPGTDLVAQYF. The J gene is TRBJ2-5, the V gene TRBV5-1, with TRBD1 identical over 7 bases. The CDR3 consists of 16 residues. Looked up from germline, CDR1 is SGHRS and CDR2 is YFSETQ. The J segment lost 9 bases and the V segment lost 8 bases, leaving 22 bases of the junction unmatched.

This clone was seen a single time. This chain's CDR3 is CASSRREEYNEQFF. The CDR3 DNA reads as TGTGCCAGCAGTAGGCGGGAAGAATACAATGAGCAGTTCTTC. The V call is TRBV28, the J call TRBJ2-1, with D maybe TRBD2 (6 bases). Trimming removed 5 bases from V and 4 bases from J, with 12 bases in between. The CDR3 has 14 amino acids. Germline assignment: CDR1 MDHEN and CDR2 SYDVKM.

The chain is built from TRBV28 and TRBJ2-7; 10 nucleotides line up with TRBD2. J was trimmed by 2 bases and V by 6 bases; bases with no gene match: 1. The CDR3 has 13 amino acids. The germline V gene encodes CDR1 MDHEN and CDR2 SYDVKM. This CDR3 reads CASRTSGPYEQYF. The CDR3 DNA reads TGTGCCAGCAGGACTAGCGGGCCCTACGAGCAGTACTTC.

The V gene is TRBV19, the J gene TRBJ2-1, with no clear D. Germline V gene sequence: CDR1 LNHDA, CDR2 SQIVND (reference sequence). Trimming took off 7 bases at V and 2 bases at J, with 24 bases between the two ends. The CDR3 totals 18 residues. The CDR3 nucleotides read TGTGCCAGTACCCATTGGTTCCGCCGCAAGACACCCTACAATGAGCAGTTCTTC. Amino acid sequence: CASTHWFRRKTPYNEQFF.

V is TRBV11-2 and J is TRBJ2-3, with D hard to call. The CDR3 is 15 residues long. V shed 4 bases and J shed 0 bases, with 11 bases lying between them. The germline V gene has CDR1 SGHAT and CDR2 FQNNGV. The CDR3 is CASSSLLPSTDTQYF. DNA of the CDR3: TGTGCCAGCAGCTCTCTACTCCCTAGCACAGATACGCAGTATTTT.

The chain is built from TRBV28 and TRBJ2-2, with 10 nucleotides matching TRBD2. With 5 bases clipped from V and 1 base from J, the junction kept 13 bases outside the gene matches. CDR3 length: 19 amino acids. Germline-derived CDR1 and CDR2 are MDHEN and SYDVKM. This CDR3 reads CASSPMRAGGPGNTGELFF. CDR3 in DNA: TGTGCCAGCAGTCCTATGAGAGCGGGAGGGCCCGGGAACACCGGGGAGCTGTTTTTT. Drawing the rest from reference TRBV28 and TRBJ2-2, the complete variable domain is DVKVTQSSRYLVKRTGEKVFLECVQDMDHENMFWYRQDPGLGLRLIYFSYDVKMKEKGDIPEGYSVSREKKERFSLILESASTNQTSMYLCASSPMRAGGPGNTGELFFGEGSRLTVL.

This clone was observed once. The V gene is TRBV7-3, the J gene TRBJ1-1; D is perhaps TRBD1 (6 bases). The CDR3 is 13 amino acids. V lost 5 bases and J 1 base, leaving 8 bases between the germline ends. Germline CDR1 and CDR2: SGHTA and FQGTGA. This CDR3 is CASSQGGNTEAFF. The CDR3 DNA reads as TGTGCCAGCAGCCAAGGGGGGAACACTGAAGCTTTCTTT.

The chain uses TRBV7-8 and TRBJ2-1; 12 bases fit TRBD2. Trimming cost V 3 bases and J 9 bases; bases outside gene matches: 9. This CDR3 is built from 16 residues. The germline V gene has CDR1 SGHVS and CDR2 FQNEAQ. CDR3 loop: CASSFWLAGGSGEQFF. DNA for the CDR3: TGTGCCAGCAGCTTCTGGCTAGCGGGAGGGTCGGGTGAGCAGTTCTTC.

V gene TRBV6-1 combines with J gene TRBJ2-5; D is perhaps TRBD2 (5 bases). V gave up 2 bases and J gave up 7 bases, with 14 bases separating them. Germline V lookup: CDR1 MNHNS, CDR2 SASEGT. The CDR3 has 14 amino acids. Written as DNA, the CDR3 is TGTGCCAGCAGTGAAAGACGGGCGGGTGGGACCCAGTACTTC. Translation gives CASSERRAGGTQYF.

V gene TRBV30 combines with J gene TRBJ2-7; TRBD1 is a possible D gene (6 bases). Trimming took 2 bases from V and 6 from J, leaving 8 bases between them. CDR1 and CDR2 (germline): GTSNPN, SVGIG (reference sequence). This CDR3 region has 11 residues. The CDR3 region has the DNA TGTGCCTGGAGTATGGGGGCCGAGCAGTACTTC. This sequence encodes CAWSMGAEQYF.

This sequence joins TRBV19 and TRBJ2-7, with a possible D match to TRBD1 (6 bases). The V end lost 6 bases, the J end lost 4 bases, and 16 bases lay between the germline ends. CDR1 is LNHDA, CDR2 SQIVND, per germline (reference sequence). The CDR3 covers 14 residues. The CDR3 bases are TGTGCCAGTAGCCGGTCGGGGCAGGGGTACGAGCAGTACTTC. Translating gives CASSRSGQGYEQYF. Full variable domain (outside the CDR3, taken from reference TRBV19 and TRBJ2-7): DGGITQSPKYLFRKEGQNVTLSCEQNLNHDAMYWYRQDPGQGLRLIYYSQIVNDFQKGDIAEGYSVSREKKESFPLTVTSAQKNPTAFYLCASSRSGQGYEQYFGPGTRLTVT.